This T cell receptor (beta chain) is drawn from a study of spatial heterogeneity in lung cancer. For the study at large: Beta-chain sequences were consistently detected more often than alpha-chain sequences.

A single record per CDR3 protein comes from TCRdb applying MiXCR to the 5' RACE reads. The data contain over 25,000 distinct CDR3 sequences, around 7.5% of them seen just once; the ten biggest clones take up approximately 24%. This clonotype appeared a few times. Its target is unknown. General study results and limits: Tumoral mutation counts were tracked by counts of expanded intratumoral alpha and beta TCRs. Numbers of ubiquitous and regional expanded TCRs tracked ubiquitous and regional nonsynonymous mutation counts, respectively.

Noted time point: sample taken at primary tumor resection. The donors were approximately 70 patients with non-small cell lung cancer that was early-stage and untreated. The ends were cut back, 5 bases at V and 4 bases at J, with 10 bases in the middle. CDR1 and CDR2 (germline): SGHKS, YYEKEE (reference sequence). The CDR3 covers 12 residues. The source material was lung tumor tissue, sampled at surgery. The chain employs TRBV5-5 and TRBJ2-7; maybe TRBD1 (6 bases). The origin of this receptor is a male donor with early-stage non-small cell lung cancer. CDR3 coding DNA: TGTGCCAGCAGTGAGGGGGTTTACGAGCAGTACTTC. This translates into CASSEGVYEQYF.